These T cell receptor beta chains were read from a single sample in a study of T cell repertoires in cytomegalovirus infection. TCRdb analysed the reads with MiXCR anew, one entry per CDR3 protein. Of some 800,000 distinct CDR3 sequences listed, around a third are singletons. These receptors' antigens are unknown. The sample in question was cultured CD8+ T cells from PBMCs, obtained from culture after CMV antigen stimulation. These TCRs come from a human donor in good health (CMV status not recorded). Some clones in this sample may be carry-over from other donors' samples. The CDR3 runs from the conserved cysteine through the conserved F or W. The D gene is left open where the match is weak. The size entry is marked missing in some rows and otherwise reads once, few, many or a size class.

-	TRBV4-1	TRBD2	TRBJ2-1	CASSQGLAANNEQFF	TGCGCCAGCAGCCAGGGACTAGCGGCTAACAATGAGCAGTTCTTC
-	TRBV5-5	-	TRBJ1-2	CASSSTAAPNYGYTF	TGTGCCAGCAGCTCGACCGCGGCCCCTAACTATGGCTACACCTTC
-	TRBV29-1	TRBD2	TRBJ2-3	CSVEDKEPWRGATDTQYF	TGCAGCGTTGAAGATAAAGAACCCTGGCGGGGGGCCACAGATACGCAGTATTTT
few	TRBV7-2	TRBD1	TRBJ2-6	CASSLPRTGDGANVLTF	TGTGCCAGCAGCTTGCCTCGGACAGGGGATGGGGCCAACGTCCTGACTTTC
few	TRBV6-1	-	TRBJ2-7	CASSDFPGNSYEQYF	TGTGCCAGCAGTGACTTCCCGGGGAACTCCTACGAGCAGTACTTC
few	TRBV20-1	-	TRBJ2-1	CSARDYPSSYNEQFF	TGCAGTGCTAGGGACTACCCGAGCTCCTACAATGAGCAGTTCTTC
-	TRBV2	-	TRBJ1-2	CASSVHSDRRGYTF	TGTGCCAGCAGTGTGCACAGCGACAGGCGTGGCTACACCTTC
many	TRBV7-6	-	TRBJ2-5	CASSSTLSEYQETQYF	TGTGCCAGCAGCTCGACCCTTTCTGAGTACCAAGAGACCCAGTACTTC
-	TRBV29-1	TRBD1	TRBJ1-5	CSVLGQKQPQHF	TGCAGCGTTTTGGGACAGAAGCAGCCCCAGCATTTT
-	TRBV25-1	-	TRBJ2-7	CASSGGRVSEQYF	TGTGCCAGCAGTGGAGGACGGGTGTCAGAGCAGTACTTC
many	TRBV7-9	-	TRBJ1-1	CASSSWGRAATEAFF	TGTGCCAGCAGCTCGTGGGGCAGGGCCGCCACTGAAGCTTTCTTT
few	TRBV5-4	TRBD1	TRBJ2-1	CASSLGTGHEFF	TGTGCCAGCAGCTTGGGGACAGGACACGAGTTCTTC
-	TRBV14	-	TRBJ1-2	CASSQWEGYYGYTF	TGTGCCAGCAGCCAGTGGGAGGGCTACTATGGCTACACCTTC
few	TRBV12-3/TRBV12-4	-	TRBJ1-2	CASSLATREGGYGYTF	TGTGCCAGCAGTTTAGCGACACGGGAAGGCGGCTATGGCTACACCTTC
few	TRBV19	TRBD1	TRBJ2-7	CASSTGQDYEQYF	TGTGCCAGTAGTACAGGACAGGACTACGAGCAGTACTTC
-	TRBV5-4	-	TRBJ2-5	CASSAGQVYKETQYF	TGTGCCAGCAGTGCCGGGCAGGTCTACAAAGAGACCCAGTACTTC
-	TRBV10-3	TRBD1	TRBJ2-7	CAISESGVQGVHEQYF	TGTGCCATCAGTGAGTCGGGTGTACAGGGGGTACACGAGCAGTACTTC